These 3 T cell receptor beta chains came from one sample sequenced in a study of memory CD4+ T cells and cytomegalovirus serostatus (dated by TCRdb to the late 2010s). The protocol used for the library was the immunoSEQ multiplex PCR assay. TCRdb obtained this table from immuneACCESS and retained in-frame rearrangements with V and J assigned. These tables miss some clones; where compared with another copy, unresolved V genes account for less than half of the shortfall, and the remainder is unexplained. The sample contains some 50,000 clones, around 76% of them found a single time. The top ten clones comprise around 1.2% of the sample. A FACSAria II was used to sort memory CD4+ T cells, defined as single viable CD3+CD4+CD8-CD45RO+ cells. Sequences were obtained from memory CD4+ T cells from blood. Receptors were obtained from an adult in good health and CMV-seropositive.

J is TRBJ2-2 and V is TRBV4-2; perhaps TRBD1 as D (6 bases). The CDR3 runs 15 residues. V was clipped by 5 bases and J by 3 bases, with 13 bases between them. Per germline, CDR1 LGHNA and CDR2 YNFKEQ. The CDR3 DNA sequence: TGTGCCAGCAGCATCGTGGGGGCTGACACCGGGGAGCTGTTTTTT. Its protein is CASSIVGADTGELFF.

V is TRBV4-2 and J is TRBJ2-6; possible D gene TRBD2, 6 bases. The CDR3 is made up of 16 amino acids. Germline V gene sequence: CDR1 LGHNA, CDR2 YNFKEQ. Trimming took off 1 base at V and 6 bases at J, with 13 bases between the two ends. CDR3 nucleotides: TGTGCCAGCAGCCAAGTTACGGGACTTGAGGCCAACGTCCTGACTTTC. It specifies CASSQVTGLEANVLTF.

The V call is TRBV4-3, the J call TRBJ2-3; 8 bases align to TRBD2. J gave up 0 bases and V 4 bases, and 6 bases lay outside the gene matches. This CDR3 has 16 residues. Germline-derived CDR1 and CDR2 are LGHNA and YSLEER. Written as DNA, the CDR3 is TGCGCCAGCAGCCCGACTAGCGTTACTAGCACAGATACGCAGTATTTT. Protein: CASSPTSVTSTDTQYF.